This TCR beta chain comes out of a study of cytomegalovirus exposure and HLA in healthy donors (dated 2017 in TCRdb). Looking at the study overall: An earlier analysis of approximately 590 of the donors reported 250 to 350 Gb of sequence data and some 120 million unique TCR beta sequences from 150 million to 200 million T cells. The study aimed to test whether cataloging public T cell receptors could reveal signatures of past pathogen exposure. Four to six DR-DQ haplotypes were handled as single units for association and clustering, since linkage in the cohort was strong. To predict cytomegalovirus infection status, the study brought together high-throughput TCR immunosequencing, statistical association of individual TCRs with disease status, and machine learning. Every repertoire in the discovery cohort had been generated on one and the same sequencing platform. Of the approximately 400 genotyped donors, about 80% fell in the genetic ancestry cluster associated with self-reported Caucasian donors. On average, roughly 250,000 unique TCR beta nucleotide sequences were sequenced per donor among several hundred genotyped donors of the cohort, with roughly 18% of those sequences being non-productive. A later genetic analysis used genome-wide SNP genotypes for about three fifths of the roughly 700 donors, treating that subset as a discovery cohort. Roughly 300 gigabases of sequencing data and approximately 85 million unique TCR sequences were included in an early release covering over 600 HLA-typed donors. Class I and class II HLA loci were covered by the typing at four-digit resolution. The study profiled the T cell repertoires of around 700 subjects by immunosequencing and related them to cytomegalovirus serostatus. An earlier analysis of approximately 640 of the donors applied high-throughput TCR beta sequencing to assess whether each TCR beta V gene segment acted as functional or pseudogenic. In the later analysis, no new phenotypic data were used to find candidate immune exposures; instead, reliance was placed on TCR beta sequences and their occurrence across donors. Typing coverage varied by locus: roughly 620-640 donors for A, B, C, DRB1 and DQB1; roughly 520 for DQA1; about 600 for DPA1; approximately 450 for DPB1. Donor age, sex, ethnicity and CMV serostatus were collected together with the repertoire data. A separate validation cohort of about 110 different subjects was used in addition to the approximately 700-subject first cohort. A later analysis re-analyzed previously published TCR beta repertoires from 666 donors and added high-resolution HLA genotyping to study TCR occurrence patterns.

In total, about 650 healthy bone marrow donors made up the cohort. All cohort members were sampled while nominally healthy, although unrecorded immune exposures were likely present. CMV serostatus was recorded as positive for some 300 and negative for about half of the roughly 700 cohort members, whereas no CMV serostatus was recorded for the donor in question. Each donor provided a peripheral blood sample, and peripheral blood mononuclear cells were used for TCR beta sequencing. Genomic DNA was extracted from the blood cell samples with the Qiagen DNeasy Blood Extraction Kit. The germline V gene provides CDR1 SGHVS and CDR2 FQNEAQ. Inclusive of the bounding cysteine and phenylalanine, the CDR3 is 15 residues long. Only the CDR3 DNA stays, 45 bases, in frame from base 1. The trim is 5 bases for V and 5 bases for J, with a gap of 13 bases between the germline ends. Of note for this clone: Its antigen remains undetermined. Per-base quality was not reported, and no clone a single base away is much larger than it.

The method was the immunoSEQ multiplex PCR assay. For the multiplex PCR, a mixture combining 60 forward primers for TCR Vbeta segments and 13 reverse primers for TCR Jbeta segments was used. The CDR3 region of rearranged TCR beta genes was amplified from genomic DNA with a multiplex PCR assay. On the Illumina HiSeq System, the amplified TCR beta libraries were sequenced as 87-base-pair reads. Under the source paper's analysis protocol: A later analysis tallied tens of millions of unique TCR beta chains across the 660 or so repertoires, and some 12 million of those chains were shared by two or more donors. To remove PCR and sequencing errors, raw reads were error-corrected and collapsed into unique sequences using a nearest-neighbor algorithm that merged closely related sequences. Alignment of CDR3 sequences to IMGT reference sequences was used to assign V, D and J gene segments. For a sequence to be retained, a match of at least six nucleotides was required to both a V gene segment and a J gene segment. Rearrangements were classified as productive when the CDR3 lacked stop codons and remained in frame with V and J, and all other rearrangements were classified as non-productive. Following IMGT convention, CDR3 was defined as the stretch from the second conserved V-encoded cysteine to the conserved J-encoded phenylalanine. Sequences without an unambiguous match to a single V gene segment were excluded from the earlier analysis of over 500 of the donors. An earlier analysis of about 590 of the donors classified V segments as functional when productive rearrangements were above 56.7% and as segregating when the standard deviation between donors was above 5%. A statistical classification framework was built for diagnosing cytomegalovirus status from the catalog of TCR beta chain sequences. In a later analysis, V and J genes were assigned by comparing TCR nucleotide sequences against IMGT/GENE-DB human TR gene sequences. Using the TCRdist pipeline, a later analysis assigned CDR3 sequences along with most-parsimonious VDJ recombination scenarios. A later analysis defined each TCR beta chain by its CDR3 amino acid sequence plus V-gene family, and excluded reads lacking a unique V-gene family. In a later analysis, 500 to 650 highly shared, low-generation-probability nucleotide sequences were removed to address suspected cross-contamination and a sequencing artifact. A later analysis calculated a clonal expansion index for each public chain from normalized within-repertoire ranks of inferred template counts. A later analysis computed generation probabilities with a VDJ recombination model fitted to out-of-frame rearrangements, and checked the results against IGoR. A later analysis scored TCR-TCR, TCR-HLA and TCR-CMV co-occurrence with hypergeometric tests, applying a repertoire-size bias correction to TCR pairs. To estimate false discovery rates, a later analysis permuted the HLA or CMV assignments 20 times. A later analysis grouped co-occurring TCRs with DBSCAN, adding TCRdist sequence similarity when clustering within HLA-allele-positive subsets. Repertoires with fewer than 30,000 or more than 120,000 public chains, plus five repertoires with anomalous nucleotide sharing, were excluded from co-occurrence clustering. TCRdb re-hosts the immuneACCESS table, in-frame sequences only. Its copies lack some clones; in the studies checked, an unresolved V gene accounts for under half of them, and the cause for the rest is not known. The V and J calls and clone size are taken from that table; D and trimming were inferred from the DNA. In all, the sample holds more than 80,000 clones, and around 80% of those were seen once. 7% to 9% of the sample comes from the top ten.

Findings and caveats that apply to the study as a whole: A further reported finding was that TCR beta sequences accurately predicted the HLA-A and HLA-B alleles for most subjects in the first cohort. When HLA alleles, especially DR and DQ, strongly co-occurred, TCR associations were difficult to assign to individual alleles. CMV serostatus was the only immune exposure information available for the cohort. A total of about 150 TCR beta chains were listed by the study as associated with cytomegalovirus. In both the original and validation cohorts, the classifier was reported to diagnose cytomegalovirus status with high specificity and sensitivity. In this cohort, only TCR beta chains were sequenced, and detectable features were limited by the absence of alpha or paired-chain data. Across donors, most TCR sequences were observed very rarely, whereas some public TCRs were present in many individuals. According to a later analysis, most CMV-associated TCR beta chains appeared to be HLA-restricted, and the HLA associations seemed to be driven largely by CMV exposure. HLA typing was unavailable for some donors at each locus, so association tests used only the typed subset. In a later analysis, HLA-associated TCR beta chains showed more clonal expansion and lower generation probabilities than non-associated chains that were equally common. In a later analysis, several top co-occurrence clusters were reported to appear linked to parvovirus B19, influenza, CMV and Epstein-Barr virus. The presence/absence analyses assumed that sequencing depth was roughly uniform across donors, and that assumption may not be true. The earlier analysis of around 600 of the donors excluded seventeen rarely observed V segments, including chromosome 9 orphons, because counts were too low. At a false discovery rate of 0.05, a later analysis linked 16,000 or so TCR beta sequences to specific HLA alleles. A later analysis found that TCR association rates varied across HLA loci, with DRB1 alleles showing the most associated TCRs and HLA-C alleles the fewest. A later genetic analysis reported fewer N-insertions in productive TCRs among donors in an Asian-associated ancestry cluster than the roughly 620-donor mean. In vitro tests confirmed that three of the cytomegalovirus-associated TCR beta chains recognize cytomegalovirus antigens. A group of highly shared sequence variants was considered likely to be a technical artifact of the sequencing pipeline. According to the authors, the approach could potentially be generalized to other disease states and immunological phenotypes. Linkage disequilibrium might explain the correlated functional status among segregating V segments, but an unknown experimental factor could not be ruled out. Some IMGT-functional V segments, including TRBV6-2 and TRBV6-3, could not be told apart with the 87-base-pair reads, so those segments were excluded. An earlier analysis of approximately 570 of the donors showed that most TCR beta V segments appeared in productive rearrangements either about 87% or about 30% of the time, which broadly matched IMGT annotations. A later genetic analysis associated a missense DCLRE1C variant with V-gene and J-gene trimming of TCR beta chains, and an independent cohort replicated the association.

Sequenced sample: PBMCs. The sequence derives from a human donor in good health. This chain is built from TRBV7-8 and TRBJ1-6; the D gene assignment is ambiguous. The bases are TGTGCCAGCAGCCGACTAGTCCATGATAATTCACCCCTCCACTTT. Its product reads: CASSRLVHDNSPLHF.